The next 15 T cell receptor beta chains were all read from a single sample in a study of blood T cells in healthy people across ages. With a J-beta primer mix and a sample-barcoded 5' primer, a second PCR ran roughly 7 to 11 cycles. TCRdb analysed the 5' RACE reads with MiXCR anew, one entry per CDR3 protein. The table records approximately 350,000 distinct CDR3 sequences, more than 45% of them present only once. The sequenced sample was blood. The source is a man aged 55 to 70 in good health.

As regards this clonotype: One end of the junction varies from germline; a read error may be responsible. This CDR3 reads CASSPDRGRYGFTF. CDR3 nucleotides: TGTGCCAGTAGTCCGGACAGGGGGAGATATGGCTTCACCTTC. This chain connects TRBV19 to TRBJ1-2; 10 bases match TRBD1. This CDR3 spans 14 amino acids. Germline V gives CDR1 LNHDA, CDR2 SQIVND (reference sequence).

The CDR3: CASSPTRGASYGYTF. The CDR3 coding sequence is TGTGCCAGCAGCCCAACGCGCGGGGCTAGCTATGGCTACACCTTC. The J gene is TRBJ1-2, the V gene TRBV3-1, with a tentative D call TRBD1 (5 bases). V lost 4 bases, J lost 4 bases, and 16 bases lay in between. The CDR3 loop spans 15 amino acids. Germline CDR1 and CDR2: LGHDT and YNNKEL (reference sequence).

J is TRBJ2-1 and V is TRBV2; D might be TRBD1 (6 bases). The V end was cut by 8 bases, the J end by 0 bases, with 14 bases between. The germline V gene has CDR1 SNHLY and CDR2 FYNNEI. The CDR3 loop spans 15 amino acids. The CDR3 reads CASRTTQGSYNEQFF. CDR3 bases: TGTGCCAGCCGCACGACACAGGGCTCCTACAATGAGCAGTTCTTC.

The V gene is TRBV6-5, the J gene TRBJ2-1; TRBD2 matches at 14 bases. CDR3 length: 15 amino acids. V dropped 2 bases and J dropped 7; count of bases not matched to a gene: 1. The germline CDR1 and CDR2 sequences are MNHEY and SVGAGI. The CDR3 nucleotides are TGTGCCAGCAGTTACCGGACTAGCGGGGGGAATGAGCAGTTCTTC. This gives the protein CASSYRTSGGNEQFF.

This clonotype was found many times. The CDR3 nucleotides are TGTGCCAGCAGCGTCGGACTAGCGGTCTACGAGCAGTACTTC. It encodes CASSVGLAVYEQYF. The V call is TRBV7-2, the J call TRBJ2-7, with TRBD2 identical over 10 bases. The trim removed 5 bases at V and 3 bases at J, leaving 4 bases unmatched. CDR3 length: 14 amino acids. Germline loops: CDR1 SGHTA, CDR2 FQGNSA. Combining the CDR3 with reference TRBV7-2 and TRBJ2-7 gives the whole variable domain GAGVSQSPSNKVTEKGKDVELRCDPISGHTALYWYRQSLGQGLEFLIYFQGNSAPDKSGLPSDRFSAERTGGSVSTLTIQRTQQEDSAVYLCASSVGLAVYEQYFGPGTRLTVT.

V is TRBV20-1 and J is TRBJ2-3, with TRBD1 matching 12 bases. The trim removed 6 bases at V and 3 bases at J, leaving 10 bases unmatched. CDR3 size: 16 residues. Looked up from germline, CDR1 is DFQATT and CDR2 is SNEGSKA (reference sequence). CDR3 bases: TGCAGTGCCTCCCTGGGGGACAGGGGGCTGACAGATACGCAGTATTTT. It is translated as CSASLGDRGLTDTQYF.

CDR3 DNA sequence: TGTGCCAGCAGCGTAGCGGGCAGGGCTGACTCTGGGGCCAACGTCCTGACTTTC. Encoded protein: CASSVAGRADSGANVLTF. V gene TRBV9 combines with J gene TRBJ2-6; tentatively, D is TRBD1 (5 bases). Trimming stripped 0 bases from V and 0 bases from J, with 13 bases between. Germline CDR1 and CDR2: SGDLS and YYNGEE. The CDR3 is made up of 18 amino acids.

With respect to this clonotype: A much larger clonotype is one base distant, so this may be a read error. V usage is TRBV20-1 and J usage is TRBJ2-7; 10 nucleotides agree with TRBD2. The CDR3 covers 12 residues. The V gene's germline CDR1 is DFQATT and CDR2 SNEGSKA (reference sequence). The CDR3 here is CGATSGDYEQYF. As DNA, the CDR3 is TGCGGTGCCACTAGCGGGGACTACGAGCAGTACTTC.

The chain recombines TRBV7-2 with TRBJ1-5; no firm D call. Germline V lookup: CDR1 SGHTA, CDR2 FQGNSA. V lost 2 bases and J lost 6, with 8 bases in between. The CDR3 has 13 amino acids. CDR3 DNA: TGTGCCAGCAGCTTAAACGCGGGTCAGCCCCAGCATTTT. It is translated as CASSLNAGQPQHF.

V and J are TRBV18 and TRBJ2-7; 7 nucleotides align to TRBD1. The CDR3 totals 14 residues. Trimming cost V 3 bases and J 6 bases; bases outside gene matches: 8. Germline V gene lookup returns CDR1 KGHSH and CDR2 LQKENI. In DNA form, the CDR3 reads TGTGCCAGCTCACCGGAGACAGGGTTCTTCGAGCAGTACTTC. Translating it yields CASSPETGFFEQYF.

In this sample, this clonotype turned up once. This chain links TRBV20-1 with TRBJ2-7; 7 positions match TRBD2. The junction had 5 bases not matched to a gene; V was cut back by 8 bases and J by 1 base. This CDR3 comprises 12 residues. CDR1 DFQATT and CDR2 SNEGSKA come from the germline V gene (reference sequence). The CDR3: CSHLAESYEQYF. In nucleotides, the CDR3 is TGCAGTCATCTAGCGGAATCCTACGAGCAGTACTTC.

This chain links TRBV20-1 with TRBJ1-4, with TRBD1 identical over 8 bases. Germline values: CDR1 DFQATT, CDR2 SNEGSKA (reference sequence). J lost 12 bases, V lost 6 bases, and 18 bases had no gene match. The CDR3 is 15 amino acids. The CDR3 loop reads CSAKDRVGVSVELFF. CDR3 nucleotides: TGCAGTGCAAAGGACAGGGTGGGAGTATCGGTGGAACTGTTTTTT.

The chain combines TRBV28 with TRBJ2-3; no definite D call. CDR3 length: 14 residues. V dropped 6 bases and J dropped 2 bases, with 12 bases sitting between them. Germline V CDR1 and CDR2: MDHEN, SYDVKM. The CDR3 region has the DNA TGTGCCAGCAGCGGTTCTCCTAACACAGATACGCAGTATTTT. This codes for CASSGSPNTDTQYF. The full variable domain, in which reference TRBV28 and TRBJ2-3 provide the parts outside the CDR3, is DVKVTQSSRYLVKRTGEKVFLECVQDMDHENMFWYRQDPGLGLRLIYFSYDVKMKEKGDIPEGYSVSREKKERFSLILESASTNQTSMYLCASSGSPNTDTQYFGPGTRLTVL.

The chain links TRBV20-1 to TRBJ2-7; no firm D call. The V and J ends lost 4 bases and 2 bases respectively, with 9 bases between them. Germline CDR1 DFQATT, CDR2 SNEGSKA (reference sequence). The CDR3 sequence is 12 residues long. Here the CDR3 reads CSATTPTYEQYF. CDR3 in DNA: TGCAGTGCTACGACACCGACCTACGAGCAGTACTTC.

J is TRBJ2-7 and V is TRBV3-1; D is perhaps TRBD1 or TRBD2 (5 bases each). This CDR3 is 14 amino acids long. Trimming left V 3 bases short and J 6 bases short, with 15 bases between. Germline CDR1 and CDR2: LGHDT and YNNKEL (reference sequence). The CDR3 DNA reads as TGTGCCAGCAGCCAGGTAGGGGAAGGAGGCGAGCAGTACTTC. Protein: CASSQVGEGGEQYF.